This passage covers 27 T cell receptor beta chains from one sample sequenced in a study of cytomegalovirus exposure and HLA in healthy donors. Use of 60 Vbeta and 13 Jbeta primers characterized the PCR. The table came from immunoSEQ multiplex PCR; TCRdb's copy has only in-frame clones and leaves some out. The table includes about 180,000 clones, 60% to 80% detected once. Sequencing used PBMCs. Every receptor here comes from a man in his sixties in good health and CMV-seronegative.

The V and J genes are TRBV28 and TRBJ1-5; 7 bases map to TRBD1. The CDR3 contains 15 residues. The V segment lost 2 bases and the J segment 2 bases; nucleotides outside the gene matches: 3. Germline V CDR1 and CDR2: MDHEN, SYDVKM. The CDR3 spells CASSLPDRGNQPQHF. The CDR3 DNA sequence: TGTGCCAGCAGTTTACCCGACAGGGGCAATCAGCCCCAGCATTTT.

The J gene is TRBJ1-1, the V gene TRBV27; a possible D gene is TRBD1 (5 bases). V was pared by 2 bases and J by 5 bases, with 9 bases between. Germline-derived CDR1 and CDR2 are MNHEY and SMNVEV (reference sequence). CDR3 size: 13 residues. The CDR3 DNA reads TGTGCCAGCAGTTTAAATAAGGGGACTGAAGCTTTCTTT. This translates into CASSLNKGTEAFF.

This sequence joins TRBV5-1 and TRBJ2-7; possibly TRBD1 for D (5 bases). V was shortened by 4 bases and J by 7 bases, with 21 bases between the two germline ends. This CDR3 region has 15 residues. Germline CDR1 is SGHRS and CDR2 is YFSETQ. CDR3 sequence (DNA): TGCGCCAGCAGCGAACAGGAGTACCCTATACGGGAGCAGTACTTC. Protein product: CASSEQEYPIREQYF.

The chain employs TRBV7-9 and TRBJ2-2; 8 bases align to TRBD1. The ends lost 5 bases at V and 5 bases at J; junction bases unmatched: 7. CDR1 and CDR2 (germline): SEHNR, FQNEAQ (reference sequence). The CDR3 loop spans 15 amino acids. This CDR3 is CASSPLGTGTGELFF. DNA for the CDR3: TGTGCCAGCAGCCCCCTGGGGACAGGAACCGGGGAGCTGTTTTTT.

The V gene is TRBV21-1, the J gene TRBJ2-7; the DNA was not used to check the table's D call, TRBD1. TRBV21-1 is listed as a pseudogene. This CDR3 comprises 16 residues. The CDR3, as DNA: TGTGCCAGCAGCAACCGCAGGACAGGGCTTCCCTACGAGCAGTACTTC. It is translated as CASSNRRTGLPYEQYF.

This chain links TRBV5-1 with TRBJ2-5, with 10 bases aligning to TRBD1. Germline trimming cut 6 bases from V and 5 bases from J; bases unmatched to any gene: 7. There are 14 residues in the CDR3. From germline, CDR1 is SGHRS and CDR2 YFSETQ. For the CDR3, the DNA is TGCGCCAGCACTCCAGACAGGGGGCATGAGACCCAGTACTTC. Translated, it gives CASTPDRGHETQYF.

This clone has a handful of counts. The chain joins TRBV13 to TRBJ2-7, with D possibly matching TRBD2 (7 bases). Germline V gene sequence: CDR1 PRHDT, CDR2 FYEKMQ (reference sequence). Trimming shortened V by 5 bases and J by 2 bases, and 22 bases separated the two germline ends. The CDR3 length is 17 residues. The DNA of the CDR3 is TGTGCCAGCAGCCTCAGAAGGGACGGGGGGCCTCCCTACGAGCAGTACTTC. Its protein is CASSLRRDGGPPYEQYF.

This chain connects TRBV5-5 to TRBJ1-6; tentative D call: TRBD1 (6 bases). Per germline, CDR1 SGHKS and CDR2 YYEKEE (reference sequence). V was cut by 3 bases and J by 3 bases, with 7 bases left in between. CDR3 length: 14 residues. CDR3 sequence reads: CASSSQGYNSPLHF. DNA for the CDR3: TGTGCCAGCAGCTCACAGGGCTATAATTCACCCCTCCACTTT.

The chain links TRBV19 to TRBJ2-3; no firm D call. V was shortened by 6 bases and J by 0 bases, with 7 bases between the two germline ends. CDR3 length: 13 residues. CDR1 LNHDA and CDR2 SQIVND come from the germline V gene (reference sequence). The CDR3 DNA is TGTGCCAGTAGGGGCTGGAGCACAGATACGCAGTATTTT. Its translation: CASRGWSTDTQYF.

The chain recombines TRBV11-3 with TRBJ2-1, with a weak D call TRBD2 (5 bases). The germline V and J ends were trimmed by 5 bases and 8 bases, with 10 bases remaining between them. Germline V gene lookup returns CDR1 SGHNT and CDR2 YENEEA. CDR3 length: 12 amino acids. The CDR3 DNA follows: TGTGCCAGCAGCCGGGGTTGGCATGAGCAGTTCTTC. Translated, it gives CASSRGWHEQFF. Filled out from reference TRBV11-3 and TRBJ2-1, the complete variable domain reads EAGVVQSPRYKIIEKKQPVAFWCNPISGHNTLYWYLQNLGQGPELLIRYENEEAVDDSQLPKDRFSAERLKGVDSTLKIQPAELGDSAVYLCASSRGWHEQFFGPGTRLTVL.

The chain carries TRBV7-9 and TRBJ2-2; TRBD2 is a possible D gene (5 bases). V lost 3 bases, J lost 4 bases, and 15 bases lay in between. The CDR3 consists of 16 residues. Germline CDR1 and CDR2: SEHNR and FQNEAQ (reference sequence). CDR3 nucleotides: TGTGCCAGCAGCTTCTTTTCCCTTAGCGCCACCGGGGAGCTGTTTTTT. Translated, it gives CASSFFSLSATGELFF.

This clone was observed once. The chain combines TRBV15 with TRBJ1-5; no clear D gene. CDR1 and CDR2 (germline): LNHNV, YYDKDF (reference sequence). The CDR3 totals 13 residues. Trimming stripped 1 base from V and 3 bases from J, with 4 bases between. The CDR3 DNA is TGTGCCACCAGCAGAGCGTACAATCAGCCCCAGCATTTT. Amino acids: CATSRAYNQPQHF.

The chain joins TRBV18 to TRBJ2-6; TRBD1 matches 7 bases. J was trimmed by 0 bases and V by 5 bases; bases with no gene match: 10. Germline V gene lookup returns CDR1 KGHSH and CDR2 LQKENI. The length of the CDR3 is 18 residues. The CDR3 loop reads CASSDRDSLSSGANVLTF. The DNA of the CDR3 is TGTGCCAGCTCAGATAGGGACAGTCTCAGCTCTGGGGCCAACGTCCTGACTTTC.

The CDR3 nucleotides are TGTGCCAGCAGCCAAGAGGCGCGGGAGTTTGATACGCAGTATTTT. Translating gives CASSQEAREFDTQYF. V gene TRBV14 combines with J gene TRBJ2-3, with 7 bases matching TRBD2. Per the germline V gene, CDR1 is SGHDN and CDR2 is FVKESK. This CDR3 contains 15 residues. Germline trimming cut 0 bases from V and 6 bases from J; bases unmatched to any gene: 6.

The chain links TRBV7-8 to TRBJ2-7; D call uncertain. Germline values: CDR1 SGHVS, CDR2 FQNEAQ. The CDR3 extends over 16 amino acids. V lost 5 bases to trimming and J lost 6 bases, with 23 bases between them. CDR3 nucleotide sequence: TGTGCCAGCAGCGCGCAAAACTCACAGATTTCCGCCGAGCAGTACTTC. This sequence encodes CASSAQNSQISAEQYF.

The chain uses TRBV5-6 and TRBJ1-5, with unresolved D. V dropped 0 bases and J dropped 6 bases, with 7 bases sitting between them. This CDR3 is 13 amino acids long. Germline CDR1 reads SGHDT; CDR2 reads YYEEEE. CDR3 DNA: TGTGCCAGCAGCTTGGCCTCGGGTCAGCCCCAGCATTTT. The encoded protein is CASSLASGQPQHF. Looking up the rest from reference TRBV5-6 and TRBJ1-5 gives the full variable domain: DAGVTQSPTHLIKTRGQQVTLRCSPKSGHDTVSWYQQALGQGPQFIFQYYEEEERQRGNFPDRFSGHQFPNYSSELNVNALLLGDSALYLCASSLASGQPQHFGDGTRLSIL.

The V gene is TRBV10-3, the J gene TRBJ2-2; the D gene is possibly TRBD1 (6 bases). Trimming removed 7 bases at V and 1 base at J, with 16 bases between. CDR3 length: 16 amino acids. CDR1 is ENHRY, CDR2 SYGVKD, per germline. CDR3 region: CAINRDKHENTGELFF. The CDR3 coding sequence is TGTGCCATCAACCGGGACAAACATGAGAACACCGGGGAGCTGTTTTTT.

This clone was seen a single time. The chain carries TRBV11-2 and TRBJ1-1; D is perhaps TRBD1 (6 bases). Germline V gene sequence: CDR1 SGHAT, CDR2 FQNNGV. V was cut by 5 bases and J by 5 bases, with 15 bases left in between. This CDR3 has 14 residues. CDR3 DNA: TGTGCCAGCAGCCCCCGTCGGACAGCGACTGAAGCTTTCTTT. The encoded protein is CASSPRRTATEAFF. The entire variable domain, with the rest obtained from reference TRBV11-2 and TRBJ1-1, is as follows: EAGVAQSPRYKIIEKRQSVAFWCNPISGHATLYWYQQILGQGPKLLIQFQNNGVVDDSQLPKDRFSAERLKGVDSTLKIQPAKLEDSAVYLCASSPRRTATEAFFGQGTRLTVV.

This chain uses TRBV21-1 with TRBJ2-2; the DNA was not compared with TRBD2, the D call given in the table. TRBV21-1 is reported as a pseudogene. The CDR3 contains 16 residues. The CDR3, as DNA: TGTGCCAGCAGCAAAGACGGGGGGCCGAGCACCGGGGAGCTGTTTTTT. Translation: CASSKDGGPSTGELFF.

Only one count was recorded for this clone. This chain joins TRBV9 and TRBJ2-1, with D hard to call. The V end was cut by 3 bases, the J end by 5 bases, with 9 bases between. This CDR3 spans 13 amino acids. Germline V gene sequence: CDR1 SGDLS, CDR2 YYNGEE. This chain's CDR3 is CASSANIHNEQFF. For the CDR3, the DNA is TGTGCCAGCAGCGCCAACATCCACAATGAGCAGTTCTTC.

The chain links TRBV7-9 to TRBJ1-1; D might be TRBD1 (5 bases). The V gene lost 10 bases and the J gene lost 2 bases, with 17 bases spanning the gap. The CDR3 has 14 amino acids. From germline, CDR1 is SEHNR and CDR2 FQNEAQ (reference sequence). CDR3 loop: CAILLTGRNTEAFF. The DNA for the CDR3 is TGTGCCATCCTCTTAACAGGACGAAACACTGAAGCTTTCTTT.

This CDR3 is CASSQGRETQYF. The CDR3, as DNA: TGTGCCAGTAGTCAGGGGCGGGAGACCCAGTACTTC. The V gene is TRBV19, the J gene TRBJ2-5; possible D gene TRBD1, 6 bases. This CDR3 is 12 amino acids long. Trimming took 5 bases from V and 5 from J, leaving 9 bases between them. The germline CDR1 and CDR2 sequences are LNHDA and SQIVND (reference sequence).

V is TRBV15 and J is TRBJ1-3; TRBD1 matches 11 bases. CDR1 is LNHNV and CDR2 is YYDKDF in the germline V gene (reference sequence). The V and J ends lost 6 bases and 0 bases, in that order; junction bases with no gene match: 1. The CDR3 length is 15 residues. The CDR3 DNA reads TGTGCCACCAGGGGGACAGGGGGCTCTGGAAACACCATATATTTT. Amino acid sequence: CATRGTGGSGNTIYF.

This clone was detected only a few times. The CDR3 coding sequence is TGTGCAAGTCGCTCGCCCCCGGCCGGGGGTGGTGATTCACCCCTCAACTTT. Translated: CASRSPPAGGGDSPLNF. The rearrangement links TRBV12-2 to TRBJ1-6. TRBV12-2 is termed a pseudogene. This CDR3 has 17 amino acids.

The DNA for the CDR3 is TGTGCCAGTTCCCGGGACAGGGGGACAGATACGCAGTATTTT. This encodes CASSRDRGTDTQYF. The J gene is TRBJ2-3, the V gene TRBV19, with 11 bases matching TRBD1. V gave up 8 bases and J gave up 3 bases; unmatched junction bases: 4. This CDR3 spans 14 amino acids. CDR1 is LNHDA and CDR2 is SQIVND in the germline V gene (reference sequence).

This chain's CDR3 is CASSRSGGRNQPQHF. The CDR3 coding sequence is TGTGCCAGCAGTCGATCAGGGGGCCGCAATCAGCCCCAGCATTTT. V gene TRBV27 combines with J gene TRBJ1-5; 8 bases map to TRBD1. The trim removed 5 bases at V and 2 bases at J, leaving 5 bases unmatched. From germline, CDR1 is MNHEY and CDR2 SMNVEV (reference sequence). The CDR3 loop spans 15 amino acids.

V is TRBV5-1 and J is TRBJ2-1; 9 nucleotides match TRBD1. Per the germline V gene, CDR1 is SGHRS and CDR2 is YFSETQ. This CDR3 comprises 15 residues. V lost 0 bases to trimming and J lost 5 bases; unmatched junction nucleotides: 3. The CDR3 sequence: CASSLEQGAHNEQFF. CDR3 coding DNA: TGCGCCAGCAGCTTGGAACAGGGGGCCCACAATGAGCAGTTCTTC.